The 23 T cell receptor beta chains given below trace back to one sample, sequenced in a study of cytomegalovirus exposure and HLA in healthy donors. PCR involved 60 Vbeta and 13 Jbeta primers. Clones were sequenced by immunoSEQ multiplex PCR, and TCRdb holds only the in-frame ones, with some missing. The sample lists fewer than 150,000 clones, roughly 76% occurring once. Sequences were obtained from PBMCs. These receptors were taken from a human donor in good health.

This chain connects TRBV21-1 to TRBJ2-1; the table's D call, TRBD1, has no DNA check behind it. TRBV21-1 is a pseudogene locus. The CDR3 runs 16 residues. In DNA, the CDR3 is TGTGCCAGCAGGACCCCCGGGACAGCGAGGGGAAATGAGCAGTTCTTC. It is translated as CASRTPGTARGNEQFF.

The chain uses TRBV11-3 and TRBJ1-1; D perhaps matches TRBD1 (5 bases). Germline V gene data show CDR1 as SGHNT and CDR2 as YENEEA. V was cut by 5 bases and J by 0 bases, with 10 bases left in between. The CDR3 extends over 14 amino acids. The CDR3 DNA reads as TGTGCCAGCAGCCCCCGGGGGGTGAACACTGAAGCTTTCTTT. Translation gives CASSPRGVNTEAFF.

The rearrangement uses TRBV19 and TRBJ1-2, with D possibly TRBD1 on 6 matching bases. Germline assignment: CDR1 LNHDA and CDR2 SQIVND (reference sequence). The CDR3 is 14 residues long. V gave up 1 base and J gave up 4 bases, with 10 bases separating them. The CDR3 DNA reads TGTGCCAGTAGTATAGCGGACAGCTTCTATGGCTACACCTTC. Its translation: CASSIADSFYGYTF.

This chain joins TRBV5-1 and TRBJ1-4, with D unclear. Germline values: CDR1 SGHRS, CDR2 YFSETQ. The CDR3 consists of 15 residues. V was trimmed by 2 bases and J by 6 bases, leaving 14 bases between them. CDR3 DNA: TGCGCCAGCAGCTTTGCGGGGAGGAGGGATGAAAAACTGTTTTTT. Translated, it gives CASSFAGRRDEKLFF.

The chain is built from TRBV7-9 and TRBJ2-1, with 8 bases aligning to TRBD2. The junction had 5 bases not matched to a gene; V was cut back by 7 bases and J by 6 bases. The CDR3 spans 13 residues. Looked up from germline, CDR1 is SEHNR and CDR2 is FQNEAQ (reference sequence). CDR3 in amino acids: CASTQGTSNEQFF. CDR3 bases: TGTGCCAGCACCCAAGGGACTAGCAATGAGCAGTTCTTC.

The gene calls are TRBV15 and TRBJ1-1; D remains unclear. The CDR3 totals 12 residues. CDR1 LNHNV and CDR2 YYDKDF come from the germline V gene (reference sequence). V gave up 5 bases and J gave up 8 bases, with 12 bases separating them. The chain's CDR3 is CATSLRGLEAFF. DNA of the CDR3: TGTGCCACCAGCCTGAGAGGGCTGGAAGCTTTCTTT.

The chain is built from TRBV19 and TRBJ1-1, with a tentative D call TRBD1 (6 bases). V was cut by 7 bases and J by 4 bases, with 19 bases left in between. Germline V gene sequence: CDR1 LNHDA, CDR2 SQIVND (reference sequence). The CDR3 has 15 residues. The CDR3 protein is CASTEGGGSGTEAFF. Here the CDR3 DNA reads TGTGCCAGTACCGAGGGGGGGGGATCGGGCACTGAAGCTTTCTTT. The full variable domain, rest sourced from reference TRBV19 and TRBJ1-1, is DGGITQSPKYLFRKEGQNVTLSCEQNLNHDAMYWYRQDPGQGLRLIYYSQIVNDFQKGDIAEGYSVSREKKESFPLTVTSAQKNPTAFYLCASTEGGGSGTEAFFGQGTRLTVV.

The sample holds a few counts of this clone. V gene TRBV5-1 combines with J gene TRBJ1-4, with TRBD1 as a possible D gene (6 bases). V shed 5 bases and J shed 6 bases, with 14 bases lying between them. The germline V gene encodes CDR1 SGHRS and CDR2 YFSETQ. This CDR3 comprises 14 residues. The CDR3 is CASRDGGGDEKLFF. The CDR3 nucleotides are TGCGCCAGCAGGGACGGGGGGGGCGATGAAAAACTGTTTTTT.

This clone was observed a few times. V and J are TRBV30 and TRBJ2-7; TRBD1 agrees at 12 bases. The germline gives CDR1 GTSNPN, CDR2 SVGIG (reference sequence). The CDR3 is made up of 14 amino acids. V was pared by 8 bases and J by 7 bases, with 12 bases of the junction left unmatched. The CDR3 protein is CARKSGQGAREQYF. The CDR3 bases are TGTGCCAGGAAGTCGGGACAGGGGGCCAGGGAGCAGTACTTC.

The rearrangement joins TRBV7-8 to TRBJ2-5; 11 nucleotides agree with TRBD2. The CDR3 consists of 15 residues. Germline loops: CDR1 SGHVS, CDR2 FQNEAQ. V lost 5 bases to trimming and J lost 5 bases; unmatched junction nucleotides: 7. The CDR3 DNA reads TGTGCCAGCAGCATTAGCGGGAGGGCCGGGGAGACCCAGTACTTC. Translation gives CASSISGRAGETQYF.

This clone was observed a single time. The chain links TRBV6-1 to TRBJ1-4, with D possibly matching TRBD1 (5 bases). The germline CDR1 and CDR2 sequences are MNHNS and SASEGT. The CDR3 runs to 13 residues. Trimming removed 4 bases at V and 4 bases at J, with 7 bases between. DNA for the CDR3: TGTGCCAGCAGTGGACAGATTAATGAAAAACTGTTTTTT. This codes for CASSGQINEKLFF.

The chain is built from TRBV5-4 and TRBJ1-1, with 8 nucleotides matching TRBD1. The CDR3 runs 14 residues. Germline assignment: CDR1 SGHNT and CDR2 YYREEE (reference sequence). V shed 2 bases and J 4 bases; nucleotides not matched to a gene: 4. The CDR3: CASSLQGVSTEAFF. The CDR3 bases are TGTGCCAGCAGCTTACAGGGGGTTAGCACTGAAGCTTTCTTT. Combining the CDR3 with reference TRBV5-4 and TRBJ1-1 gives the whole variable domain ETGVTQSPTHLIKTRGQQVTLRCSSQSGHNTVSWYQQALGQGPQFIFQYYREEENGRGNFPPRFSGLQFPNYSSELNVNALELDDSALYLCASSLQGVSTEAFFGQGTRLTVV.

In DNA form, the CDR3 reads TGCGCCAGCAGCTTACGAGGGTTTAATACTGAAGCTTTCTTT. Translated: CASSLRGFNTEAFF. The J gene is TRBJ1-1, the V gene TRBV5-1; D is unresolved. The CDR3 has 14 amino acids. V was shortened by 2 bases and J by 5 bases, with 13 bases between the two germline ends. CDR1 and CDR2 from the germline V gene are SGHRS and YFSETQ. Full variable domain (outside the CDR3, taken from reference TRBV5-1 and TRBJ1-1): KAGVTQTPRYLIKTRGQQVTLSCSPISGHRSVSWYQQTPGQGLQFLFEYFSETQRNKGNFPGRFSGRQFSNSRSEMNVSTLELGDSALYLCASSLRGFNTEAFFGQGTRLTVV.

The rearrangement links TRBV4-1 to TRBJ2-1; D possibly corresponds to TRBD1 (5 bases). This CDR3 is 17 amino acids long. V gave up 1 base and J gave up 7 bases, with 20 bases separating them. The V gene's germline CDR1 is MGHRA and CDR2 YSYEKL. The CDR3 region is CASSQVSGWKGKNEQFF. The CDR3 nucleotides read TGCGCCAGCAGCCAAGTGTCCGGGTGGAAGGGGAAGAATGAGCAGTTCTTC.

The V and J genes are TRBV18 and TRBJ1-6, with TRBD1 identical over 10 bases. This CDR3 has 14 amino acids. The germline gives CDR1 KGHSH, CDR2 LQKENI. Trimming cost V 4 bases and J 8 bases; bases outside gene matches: 2. The CDR3 coding sequence is TGTGCCAGCTCACACGGGACAGGGGATTCACCCCTCCACTTT. Amino acid sequence: CASSHGTGDSPLHF.

This chain connects TRBV5-1 to TRBJ2-5; 8 positions agree with TRBD2. Trimming took 5 bases from V and 1 from J; bases not matched to a gene: 4. Germline V CDR1 and CDR2: SGHRS, YFSETQ. This CDR3 comprises 14 residues. The CDR3 here is CASSAGTSQETQYF. In DNA form, the CDR3 reads TGCGCCAGCAGTGCCGGGACTAGCCAAGAGACCCAGTACTTC.

The chain carries TRBV19 and TRBJ2-3; 7 bases align to TRBD1. The V gene end was trimmed by 4 bases and the J gene end by 1 base; junction bases not matched to a gene: 8. There are 16 residues in the CDR3. Germline CDR1 and CDR2: LNHDA and SQIVND (reference sequence). CDR3 loop: CASSTPTGYGTDTQYF. DNA for the CDR3: TGTGCCAGTAGTACCCCGACAGGGTATGGCACAGATACGCAGTATTTT.

The rearrangement joins TRBV11-2 to TRBJ1-1, with no clear D. The V end was cut by 2 bases, the J end by 2 bases, with 12 bases between. Germline CDR1 and CDR2: SGHAT and FQNNGV. This CDR3 region has 15 residues. CDR3 sequence (DNA): TGTGCCAGCAGCTTACAGCCGTGGGCTAACACTGAAGCTTTCTTT. Translating it yields CASSLQPWANTEAFF.

The chain joins TRBV5-5 to TRBJ2-7, with TRBD2 matching over 9 bases. The CDR3 consists of 15 residues. J was trimmed by 6 bases and V by 2 bases; bases with no gene match: 9. Looked up from germline, CDR1 is SGHKS and CDR2 is YYEKEE (reference sequence). This CDR3 is CASSLVLAGGREQYF. The CDR3, as DNA: TGTGCCAGCAGCTTAGTACTTGCGGGAGGGCGCGAGCAGTACTTC.

The V gene is TRBV7-8, the J gene TRBJ2-1, with D hard to call. Germline V CDR1 and CDR2: SGHVS, FQNEAQ. The CDR3 is 16 residues long. The germline V and J ends were trimmed by 5 bases and 7 bases, with 21 bases remaining between them. This CDR3 reads CASSRMFGDGENEQFF. DNA of the CDR3: TGTGCCAGCAGCCGTATGTTTGGAGACGGAGAGAATGAGCAGTTCTTC.

The chain has TRBV5-1 and TRBJ2-5; 7 nucleotides align to TRBD1. Trimming removed 3 bases from V and 5 bases from J; junction bases left unmatched: 10. CDR1 SGHRS and CDR2 YFSETQ come from the germline V gene. The CDR3 runs 15 residues. The CDR3 coding sequence is TGCGCCAGCAGCTCCTCCGGGACAGTCAGGGAGACCCAGTACTTC. Protein sequence: CASSSSGTVRETQYF.

The genes are TRBV11-2 and TRBJ2-1; a weak D match, TRBD2 (6 bases). This CDR3 has 15 amino acids. Germline CDR1 SGHAT, CDR2 FQNNGV. Trimming took off 1 base at V and 6 bases at J, with 13 bases between the two ends. The CDR3 DNA reads TGTGCCAGCAGCTTAGGGGGACTCAAATCCAATGAGCAGTTCTTC. It codes for CASSLGGLKSNEQFF.

A remark on this clone: Germline and junction disagree at one end, which may indicate a read error. The chain couples TRBV9 to TRBJ2-3, with 12 positions matching TRBD2. This CDR3 comprises 16 residues. The germline V gene encodes CDR1 SGDLS and CDR2 YYNGEE. The CDR3 spells CASSVEGLAGTDTQYF. The CDR3 DNA follows: TGTGCCAGCAGCGTAGAGGGACTAGCGGGCACGGATACGCAGTATTTT.